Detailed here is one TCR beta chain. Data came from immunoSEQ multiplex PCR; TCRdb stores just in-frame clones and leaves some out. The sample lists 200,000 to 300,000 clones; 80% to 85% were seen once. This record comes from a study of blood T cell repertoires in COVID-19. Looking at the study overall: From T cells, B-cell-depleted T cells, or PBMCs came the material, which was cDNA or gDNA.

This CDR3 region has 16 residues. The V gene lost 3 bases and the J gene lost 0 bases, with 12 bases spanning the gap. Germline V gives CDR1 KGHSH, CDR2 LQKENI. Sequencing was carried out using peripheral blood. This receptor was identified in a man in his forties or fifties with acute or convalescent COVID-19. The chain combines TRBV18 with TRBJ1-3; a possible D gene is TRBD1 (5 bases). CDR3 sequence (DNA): TGTGCCAGCTCACCTACGACAGCCATCTCTGGAAACACCATATATTTT. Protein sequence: CASSPTTAISGNTIYF. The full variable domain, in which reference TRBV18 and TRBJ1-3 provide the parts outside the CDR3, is NAGVMQNPRHLVRRRGQEARLRCSPMKGHSHVYWYRQLPEEGLKFMVYLQKENIIDESGMPKERFSAEFPKEGPSILRIQQVVRGDSAAYFCASSPTTAISGNTIYFGEGSWLTVV.